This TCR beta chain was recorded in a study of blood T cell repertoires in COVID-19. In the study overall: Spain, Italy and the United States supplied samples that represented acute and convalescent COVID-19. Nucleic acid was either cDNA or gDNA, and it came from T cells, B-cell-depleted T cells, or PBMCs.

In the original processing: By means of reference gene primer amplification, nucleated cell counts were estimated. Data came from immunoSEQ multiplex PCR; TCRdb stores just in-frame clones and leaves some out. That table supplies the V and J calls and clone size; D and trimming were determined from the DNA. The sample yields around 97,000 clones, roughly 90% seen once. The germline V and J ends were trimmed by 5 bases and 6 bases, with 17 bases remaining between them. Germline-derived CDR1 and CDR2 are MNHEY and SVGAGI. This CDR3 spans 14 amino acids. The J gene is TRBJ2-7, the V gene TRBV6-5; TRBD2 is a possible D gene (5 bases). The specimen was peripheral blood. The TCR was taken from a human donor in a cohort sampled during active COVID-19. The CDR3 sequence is CASSTDRVGSEQYF. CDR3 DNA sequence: TGTGCCAGCAGTACCGACCGGGTAGGGAGCGAGCAGTACTTC.